This TCR beta chain comes out of a study of blood T cells in healthy people across ages. Across the study: About one barcoded beta molecule per two T cells was captured by template switching.

Points on this clonotype: Its antigen is unknown.

Study results and limitations: The diversity estimates, figures obtained from one million T cells, were considered underestimates.

A second about 6 to 12 cycle PCR used barcoded and J-beta primers. Carrying 12 random nucleotides, a template-switch adaptor labeled each individual cDNA molecule. TCRdb itself ran the 5' RACE reads through MiXCR, one entry per CDR3 protein. The table includes around 800,000 distinct CDR3 sequences, around half detected once. The source of this sequence is an elderly man in good health. The sequencing sample was made of blood.

CDR3 nucleotides: TGTGCCAGCAGCTTAGCCGGGACTGCGATTACCGGGGAGCTGTTTTTT. As protein: CASSLAGTAITGELFF. The J gene is TRBJ2-2, the V gene TRBV7-3, with D perhaps matching TRBD2 (6 bases). The V gene's germline CDR1 is SGHTA and CDR2 FQGTGA. V shed 2 bases and J shed 5 bases, with 15 bases lying between them. CDR3 length: 16 amino acids. The full variable domain, rest sourced from reference TRBV7-3 and TRBJ2-2, is GAGVSQTPSNKVTEKGKYVELRCDPISGHTALYWYRQSLGQGPEFLIYFQGTGAADDSGLPNDRFFAVRPEGSVSTLKIQRTERGDSAVYLCASSLAGTAITGELFFGEGSRLTVL.